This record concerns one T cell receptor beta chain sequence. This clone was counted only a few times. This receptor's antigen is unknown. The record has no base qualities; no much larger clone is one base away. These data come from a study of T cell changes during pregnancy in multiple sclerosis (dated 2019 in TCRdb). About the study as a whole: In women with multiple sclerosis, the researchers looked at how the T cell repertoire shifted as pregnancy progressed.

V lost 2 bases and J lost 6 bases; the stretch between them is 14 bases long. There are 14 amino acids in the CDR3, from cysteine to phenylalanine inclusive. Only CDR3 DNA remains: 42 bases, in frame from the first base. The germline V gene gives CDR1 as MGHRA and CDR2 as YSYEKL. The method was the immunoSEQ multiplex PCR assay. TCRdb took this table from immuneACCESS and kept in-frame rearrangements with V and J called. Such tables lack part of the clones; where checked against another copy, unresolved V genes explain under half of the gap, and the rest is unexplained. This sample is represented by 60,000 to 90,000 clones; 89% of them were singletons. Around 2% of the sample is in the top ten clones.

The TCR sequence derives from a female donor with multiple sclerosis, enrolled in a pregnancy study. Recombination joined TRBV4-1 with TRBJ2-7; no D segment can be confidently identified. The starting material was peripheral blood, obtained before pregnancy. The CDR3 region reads CASSQKPLKSEQYF. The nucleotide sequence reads TGCGCCAGCAGCCAAAAGCCCTTAAAATCCGAGCAGTACTTC.